A selection of T cell receptor beta chains follows, all from one sample in a study of CD8+CD57+ T cells in acquired aplastic anemia. TCRdb processed the reads anew with MiXCR; each CDR3 protein has one entry. Of approximately 99,000 distinct CDR3 sequences listed, 50% to 65% are singletons. The sequencing input was sorted CD4+, CD8+, or CD8+CD57+ T cells (not recorded which) from PBMCs. The source is a human donor in good health, serving as a control. CDR3s include the opening cysteine and the closing phenylalanine or tryptophan. D genes are given only for firm matches. A clone size is listed for some rows: how often the clone was seen (once, few, many), or a class if it is expanded.

v_gene	abundance	len	j_gene	d_gene	CDR3nt	CDR3aa
TRBV7-9	many	15	TRBJ1-5	.	TGTGCCAGCAGTCTGGGAGGAAATAGCAATCAGCCCCAGCATTTT	CASSLGGNSNQPQHF
TRBV12-5	many	14	TRBJ2-5	.	TGTGCTAGTGGTACAACCGGGCCACAAGAGACCCAGTACTTC	CASGTTGPQETQYF
TRBV30	many	13	TRBJ2-5	.	TGTGCCTGGAGTATGGGGGGCGGAGAGACCCAGTACTTC	CAWSMGGGETQYF
TRBV5-1	few	16	TRBJ1-1	TRBD1	TGCGCCAGCAGCACCGGACAGGGGGGGCTTTCCTCTGAAGCTTTCTTT	CASSTGQGGLSSEAFF
TRBV3-1	.	19	TRBJ1-6	TRBD1	TGTGCCAGCAGCCAAGAACTCGGGCTCAGCGGGGACAGAAATTCACCCCTCCACTTT	CASSQELGLSGDRNSPLHF
TRBV10-3	.	14	TRBJ1-1	.	TGTGCCATCAGTGAGTCGAGGGGGTGGACTGAAGCTTTCTTT	CAISESRGWTEAFF
TRBV7-7	many	16	TRBJ2-5	.	TGTGCTATCGTGTTGGCCCCCGGGGGACTGTACGAAACCCAGTACTTC	CAIVLAPGGLYETQYF
TRBV7-3	many	15	TRBJ1-5	.	TGTGCCAGCAGCTTAAACGGAAGGGGAAATCAGCCCCAGCATTTT	CASSLNGRGNQPQHF
TRBV5-4	.	15	TRBJ2-1	TRBD2	TGTGCCAGCAGCTTGCGCGGGGGGGCAAAGAATGAGCAGTTCTTC	CASSLRGGAKNEQFF
TRBV4-2	.	19	TRBJ1-6	.	TGTGCCAGCAGCCAAGGACTAGCGGGGGCCGGAGCCTATAATTCACCCCTCCACTTT	CASSQGLAGAGAYNSPLHF
TRBV6-5	many	14	TRBJ1-1	.	TGTGCCAGCAGAGACTCTGAGGTGAACACTGAAGCTTTCTTT	CASRDSEVNTEAFF
TRBV9	few	12	TRBJ1-1	.	TGTGCCAGCACCCTAGCGATGACTGAAGCTTTCTTT	CASTLAMTEAFF
TRBV10-3	.	15	TRBJ2-7	.	TGTGCCATCAGTGAGCTCCAGGGTGCCTCCTACGAGCAGTACTTC	CAISELQGASYEQYF
TRBV24-1	.	13	TRBJ2-7	.	TGTGCCACCAGTGATCCGATCTCCTGTGAGCAGTACTTC	CATSDPISCEQYF
TRBV5-4	.	14	TRBJ2-3	TRBD2	TGTGCCAGCAGCCCCTATAGCGGGGCAGATACGCAGTATTTT	CASSPYSGADTQYF
TRBV20-1	.	14	TRBJ2-7	TRBD2	TGCAGTGCTAGCGGGGGGTACGGGGCCTACGAGCAGTACTTC	CSASGGYGAYEQYF
TRBV7-9	.	14	TRBJ2-7	.	TGTGCCAGCAGCTTCACTTGGGCCCTAGACGAGCAGTACTTC	CASSFTWALDEQYF
TRBV4-1	.	13	TRBJ2-5	TRBD2	TGCGCCAGCAGCCCGGGACTAGCGGGGGGGCTGTACTTC	CASSPGLAGGLYF
TRBV20-1	many	15	TRBJ2-1	TRBD2	TGCAGTGCAACGCTGCGGGGGACCCCGAGAAATGAGCAGTTCTTC	CSATLRGTPRNEQFF
TRBV2	once	13	TRBJ1-5	.	TGTGCCAGCAGTGGGTGGGGGAATCAGCCCCAGCATTTT	CASSGWGNQPQHF
TRBV29-1	many	11	TRBJ1-2	TRBD1	TGCAGCGTTGAAGATCAGAGGGGGCACACCTTC	CSVEDQRGHTF
TRBV7-9	.	13	TRBJ1-1	.	TGTGCCAGCAGCAATCAACAGAACACTGAAGCTTTCTTT	CASSNQQNTEAFF
TRBV19	.	14	TRBJ1-2	.	TGTGCCAGTACCATGCAGGGGCAGGGGCATGGCTACACCTTC	CASTMQGQGHGYTF
TRBV4-1	.	15	TRBJ1-1	TRBD1	TGTGCCAGCAGCTTCGCCGGGACAGGGACCACTGAAGCTTTCTTT	CASSFAGTGTTEAFF
TRBV15	.	14	TRBJ1-1	.	TGTGCCACCGGCACCTTCACAGGGAGCACTGAAGCTTTCTTT	CATGTFTGSTEAFF
TRBV27	many	14	TRBJ2-7	TRBD2	TGTGCCAGCAGTTTAACTAGCGGGGGCTACGAGCAGTACTTC	CASSLTSGGYEQYF
TRBV2	.	13	TRBJ2-5	.	TGTGCCAGCCTCCTCCGGGCCCAAGAGACCCAGTACTTC	CASLLRAQETQYF
TRBV7-6	.	14	TRBJ2-7	.	TGTGCCAGCAGTCCCACTTCGACTCCTGGCGAGCAGTACTTC	CASSPTSTPGEQYF
TRBV24-1	.	13	TRBJ1-4	.	TGTGCCACCACGCCGGGTCTTCGTGAAAAACTGTTTTTT	CATTPGLREKLFF
TRBV11-1	.	16	TRBJ2-7	.	TGTGCCAGCAGCCTCCGAGGGGGGCAAGGAACCTACGAGCAGTACTTC	CASSLRGGQGTYEQYF
TRBV15	.	13	TRBJ1-5	TRBD1	TGTGCCACCAAAGGGACAGAGGGTCAGCCCCAGCATTTT	CATKGTEGQPQHF
TRBV19	.	17	TRBJ2-7	TRBD1	TGTGCCAGTAGTATCTCTCTGGTCGGGGACAGGGACTACGGGCAGTACTTC	CASSISLVGDRDYGQYF
TRBV4-1	many	15	TRBJ2-7	TRBD2	TGCGCCAGCAGCCACAGCGGGGGGGCCTCGAGCGAGCAGTACTTC	CASSHSGGASSEQYF
TRBV9	many	16	TRBJ2-1	TRBD2	TGTGCCAGCAGCGCCATATCCGGGACTAAGAGTAATGAGCAGTTCTTC	CASSAISGTKSNEQFF
TRBV4-2	.	15	TRBJ1-2	TRBD1	TGTGCCAGCAGCCAAGGGACAGGGGGCGCGGATGGCTACACCTTC	CASSQGTGGADGYTF
TRBV11-1	.	20	TRBJ1-6	.	TGTGCCAGCAGCTACGGGTGGGGGGCGTCTAATTCAGGCCCCAATTCACCCCTCCACTTT	CASSYGWGASNSGPNSPLHF
TRBV6-6	.	17	TRBJ1-4	.	TGTGCCAGCAGTTACGATGAATCGGGGCCGGGAGGAGAAAAACTGTTTTTT	CASSYDESGPGGEKLFF
TRBV19	.	14	TRBJ1-2	.	TGTGCCAGTAGTAGCGGGCCCTTAAACTATGGCTACACCTTC	CASSSGPLNYGYTF
TRBV25-1	few	15	TRBJ1-3	.	TGTGCCAGCAGTACCTACTCCGGAGGGGGAAACACCATATATTTT	CASSTYSGGGNTIYF
TRBV12-3/TRBV12-4	.	13	TRBJ1-2	.	TGTGCCAGCAGTTTAGGGAGTCCGCAGGGCTACACCTTC	CASSLGSPQGYTF
TRBV11-1	.	16	TRBJ1-2	.	TGTGCCAGCAGCCTCCTCTCGGGGGTCGGAAACTATGGCTACACCTTC	CASSLLSGVGNYGYTF
TRBV29-1	many	14	TRBJ2-7	.	TGCAGCGTTGTGATAGGGAGGCCCCCCTACGAGCAGTACTTC	CSVVIGRPPYEQYF
TRBV16	many	15	TRBJ1-1	.	TGTGCCAGCAGCCAACCTGACGCGGGGGACACTGAAGCTTTCTTT	CASSQPDAGDTEAFF
TRBV19	many	14	TRBJ2-1	TRBD1	TGTGCCAGTGGGGACAGGGAGTCTAGCCATGAGCAGTTCTTC	CASGDRESSHEQFF
TRBV5-6	many	15	TRBJ1-5	.	TGTGCCAGCAGTACGGAGGGAAATAGCAATCAGCCCCAGCATTTT	CASSTEGNSNQPQHF
TRBV5-4	.	13	TRBJ1-2	TRBD1	TGTGCCAGCAGCTCCGACAGGGCTACCGGCTACACCTTC	CASSSDRATGYTF
TRBV7-8	.	14	TRBJ1-6	.	TGTGCCAGCCACCCTCGGGACATGGGATCACCCCTCCACTTT	CASHPRDMGSPLHF
TRBV29-1	.	13	TRBJ2-2	.	TGCAGCGTTGCCGGGCGGAACACCGGGGAGCTGTTTTTT	CSVAGRNTGELFF
TRBV20-1	few	16	TRBJ1-1	.	TGCACCACTCTAACCCCCAACGGGGCGGTGAACACTGAAGCTTTCTTT	CTTLTPNGAVNTEAFF
TRBV12-3/TRBV12-4	.	14	TRBJ1-5	TRBD1	TGTGCCAGCAGCAAGGGACAGAGCAATCAGCCCCAGCATTTT	CASSKGQSNQPQHF
TRBV4-1	.	14	TRBJ1-2	TRBD1	TGCGCCAGCAGCCGGACAGGGGACAACTATGGCTACACCTTC	CASSRTGDNYGYTF
TRBV7-9	.	13	TRBJ2-3	.	TGTGCCAGCAGCTTACGGAACACAGATACGCAGTATTTT	CASSLRNTDTQYF
TRBV10-2	.	13	TRBJ1-6	TRBD1	TGCGCCAGCAGGGGACAGGATAATTCACCCCTCCACTTT	CASRGQDNSPLHF
TRBV29-1	.	12	TRBJ2-5	.	TGCAGCGTTGAATACCAGGGGGAGACCCAGTACTTC	CSVEYQGETQYF